The 17 T cell receptor beta chains given below trace back to one sample, sequenced in a study of response to subunit inactivated influenza vaccine. TCRdb re-called the RT-PCR reads with MiXCR, one entry per CDR3 protein. Among about 520,000 distinct CDR3 sequences listed, around 25% were seen once. The material was CD4+ T cells sorted from PBMCs, obtained 4 to 6 days after vaccination. Receptor source: a man between 45 and 60 years old who received an inactivated influenza vaccine.

V and J are TRBV5-1 and TRBJ2-1; 9 bases line up with TRBD1. Germline V gene data show CDR1 as SGHRS and CDR2 as YFSETQ. The V gene end was trimmed by 0 bases and the J gene end by 1 base; junction bases not matched to a gene: 8. CDR3 length: 18 amino acids. CDR3: CASSLGGTGKGSYNEQFF. The CDR3 nucleotides read TGCGCCAGCAGCTTGGGCGGGACAGGGAAGGGTTCCTACAATGAGCAGTTCTTC.

The chain has TRBV5-1 and TRBJ2-2; 9 bases line up with TRBD1. J was trimmed by 4 bases and V by 4 bases; bases with no gene match: 5. CDR3 length: 15 amino acids. CDR1 and CDR2 (germline): SGHRS, YFSETQ. The CDR3 DNA is TGCGCCAGCAGCACCCGGGACAGGGCCACCGGGGAGCTGTTTTTT. It is translated as CASSTRDRATGELFF.

The chain employs TRBV20-1 and TRBJ1-2; tentative D call: TRBD1 (6 bases). CDR3 length: 10 amino acids. CDR1 and CDR2 from the germline V gene are DFQATT and SNEGSKA (reference sequence). V lost 3 bases and J lost 8, with 7 bases in between. In nucleotides, the CDR3 is TGCAGTGCTAGCGGACAGGGCTACACCTTC. This encodes CSASGQGYTF.

This clonotype was counted between two and nine times. The V call is TRBV7-9, the J call TRBJ2-3, with TRBD2 matching 14 bases. CDR1 is SEHNR, CDR2 FQNEAQ, per germline (reference sequence). The CDR3 loop spans 15 amino acids. V lost 5 bases, J lost 6 bases, and 4 bases stayed unmatched. The CDR3 reads CASSLTSGRVDTQYF. Written as DNA, the CDR3 is TGTGCCAGCAGCCTGACTAGCGGGAGGGTTGATACGCAGTATTTT.

This clonotype was detected only a few times. J is TRBJ1-2 and V is TRBV24-1, with D uncertain. The CDR3 has 12 amino acids. From germline, CDR1 is KGHDR and CDR2 SFDVKD. Trimming took 1 base from V and 1 from J, leaving 0 bases between them. The CDR3 DNA sequence: TGTGCCACCAGTGATTTTAACTATGGCTACACCTTC. Its protein product is CATSDFNYGYTF.

Here the CDR3 reads CSASGGRSTDTQYF. CDR3 nucleotide sequence: TGCAGTGCTAGTGGCGGGAGGTCCACAGATACGCAGTATTTT. The chain employs TRBV20-1 and TRBJ2-3, with 8 bases that match TRBD2. CDR1 and CDR2 from the germline V gene are DFQATT and SNEGSKA (reference sequence). J was trimmed by 2 bases and V by 3 bases; bases with no gene match: 4. CDR3 length: 14 residues.

This clonotype was seen a few times. In DNA form, the CDR3 reads TGTGCCAGCAGCGCACGCGGAGGTTACGAGCAGTACTTC. Residues: CASSARGGYEQYF. This sequence joins TRBV7-2 and TRBJ2-7; a weak D match, TRBD2 (5 bases). The CDR3 contains 13 residues. From germline, CDR1 is SGHTA and CDR2 FQGNSA. V was cut by 5 bases and J by 4 bases, with 12 bases left in between.

The CDR3 is CASRPSGGRYYEQFF. As DNA, the CDR3 is TGTGCCAGCAGACCTTCGGGCGGGCGGTACTATGAGCAGTTCTTC. The chain is built from TRBV5-6 and TRBJ2-1; D perhaps matches TRBD2 (5 bases). This CDR3 has 15 residues. CDR1 and CDR2 (germline): SGHDT, YYEEEE. Trimming removed 5 bases from V and 8 bases from J, with 20 bases in between. The entire variable domain, with the rest obtained from reference TRBV5-6 and TRBJ2-1, is as follows: DAGVTQSPTHLIKTRGQQVTLRCSPKSGHDTVSWYQQALGQGPQFIFQYYEEEERQRGNFPDRFSGHQFPNYSSELNVNALLLGDSALYLCASRPSGGRYYEQFFGPGTRLTVL.

In its sample, this clonotype was seen many times. The gene calls are TRBV12-3 or TRBV12-4 and TRBJ2-5, with D possibly called TRBD1 or TRBD2 (5 bases each). CDR3 length: 15 residues. Trimming shortened V by 6 bases and J by 5 bases, and 19 bases separated the two germline ends. The chain's CDR3 is CASSPRDASLETQYF. CDR3 nucleotides: TGTGCCAGCAGCCCTAGGGACGCCAGCCTGGAGACCCAGTACTTC.

The DNA for the CDR3 is TGCAGTGCTTCAGGGATCTGGGCTAGCGGCTCCTACGAGCAGTACTTC. Translating it yields CSASGIWASGSYEQYF. The rearrangement joins TRBV20-1 to TRBJ2-7, with TRBD2 identical over 7 bases. This CDR3 is built from 16 residues. With 5 bases clipped from V and 0 bases from J, the junction kept 13 bases outside the gene matches. Germline V gene data show CDR1 as DFQATT and CDR2 as SNEGSKA (reference sequence).

This chain uses TRBV7-2 with TRBJ2-1; 8 positions match TRBD1. Germline CDR1 reads SGHTA; CDR2 reads FQGNSA. The CDR3 loop spans 15 amino acids. V shed 4 bases and J 3 bases; nucleotides not matched to a gene: 5. This chain's CDR3 is CASSSTGQGYNEQFF. The CDR3 DNA reads TGTGCCAGCAGCTCAACCGGACAGGGCTACAATGAGCAGTTCTTC.

The chain uses TRBV11-2 and TRBJ2-4, with D possibly called TRBD1 or TRBD2 (5 bases each). Looked up from germline, CDR1 is SGHAT and CDR2 is FQNNGV. V was pared by 3 bases and J by 0 bases, with 18 bases between. There are 18 residues in the CDR3. The CDR3 spells CASSFMAGTPLAKNIQYF. The CDR3 bases are TGTGCCAGCAGCTTCATGGCTGGGACCCCCCTAGCCAAAAACATTCAGTACTTC.

This clonotype was detected a few times. This rearrangement joins TRBV4-2 to TRBJ2-5; D is undetermined. The CDR3 has 13 amino acids. Germline values: CDR1 LGHNA, CDR2 YNFKEQ. Trimming took off 3 bases at V and 5 bases at J, with 10 bases between the two ends. CDR3: CASSQASWETQYF. In nucleotides, the CDR3 is TGTGCCAGCAGCCAGGCCTCCTGGGAGACCCAGTACTTC.

This clonotype was counted a few times. J is TRBJ1-5 and V is TRBV28; perhaps TRBD1 as D (5 bases). Germline loops: CDR1 MDHEN, CDR2 SYDVKM. The CDR3 consists of 16 residues. The germline V and J ends were trimmed by 4 bases and 5 bases, with 18 bases remaining between them. The chain's CDR3 is CASSSSGTVKDQPQHF. The CDR3, as DNA: TGTGCCAGCAGTTCTTCCGGGACGGTGAAAGATCAGCCCCAGCATTTT.

This clonotype occurred a few times. V gene TRBV20-1 combines with J gene TRBJ2-5; 7 positions match TRBD1. Germline CDR1 DFQATT, CDR2 SNEGSKA (reference sequence). The V gene end was trimmed by 5 bases and the J gene end by 5 bases; junction bases not matched to a gene: 5. CDR3 length equals 12 residues. The CDR3 sequence: CSADRDEETQYF. CDR3 coding DNA: TGCAGTGCTGACAGGGATGAGGAGACCCAGTACTTC.

CDR3 sequence reads: CSASGQWGGEGYTF. For the CDR3, the DNA is TGCAGTGCTAGTGGGCAGTGGGGGGGTGAGGGCTACACCTTC. The V gene is TRBV20-1, the J gene TRBJ1-2, with a possible D match to TRBD1 (5 bases). V gave up 3 bases and J gave up 8 bases, with 19 bases separating them. CDR3 size: 14 residues. Germline CDR1 reads DFQATT; CDR2 reads SNEGSKA (reference sequence).

V usage is TRBV5-1 and J usage is TRBJ2-3; a possible D gene is TRBD2 (6 bases). The CDR3 sequence is 16 residues long. Trimming removed 4 bases at V and 3 bases at J, with 18 bases between. From germline, CDR1 is SGHRS and CDR2 YFSETQ. DNA for the CDR3: TGCGCCAGCAGCCAAGGATCTAGGCTAGCGACAGATACGCAGTATTTT. It encodes CASSQGSRLATDTQYF.